A single sample gave rise to the 19 T cell receptor beta chains below, sequenced in a study of Graves' ophthalmopathy and Graves' hyperthyroidism. RNA transcripts provided the template for amplifying TCR beta CDR3 regions. The authors performed first-round RT-PCR with HTBI primers and then a second-round multiplex PCR. TCRdb ran MiXCR on the multiplex PCR reads and lists one entry per CDR3 protein. The data show over a million distinct CDR3 sequences, about two fifths seen once. The sample consisted of peripheral blood or thyroid tissue (not recorded which). Source of these receptors: an adult man with Graves' hyperthyroidism.

V usage is TRBV10-3 and J usage is TRBJ2-3; 7 nucleotides align to TRBD2. CDR1 and CDR2 from the germline V gene are ENHRY and SYGVKD. CDR3 length: 14 amino acids. Losses at the gene ends were 4 bases for V and 4 bases for J; bases not matched to a gene: 5. The CDR3 bases are TGTGCCATCAGTGGGGCGGGAGTGCCAGATACGCAGTATTTT. Translation gives CAISGAGVPDTQYF.

The chain couples TRBV3-1 to TRBJ1-5; D not resolved. Germline-derived CDR1 and CDR2 are LGHDT and YNNKEL (reference sequence). The CDR3 is 16 residues long. V was cut by 0 bases and J by 2 bases, with 11 bases left in between. This chain's CDR3 is CASSQDSVAGNQPQHF. The DNA for the CDR3 is TGTGCCAGCAGCCAAGACTCGGTAGCTGGCAATCAGCCCCAGCATTTT.

The rearrangement joins TRBV29-1 to TRBJ1-1; D possibly corresponds to TRBD1 (5 bases). The V and J ends lost 4 bases and 4 bases respectively, with 19 bases between them. The CDR3 spans 15 residues. Germline V lookup: CDR1 SQVTM, CDR2 ANQGSEA. The CDR3 sequence is CSVVRDGMLGTEAFF. The CDR3 DNA is TGCAGCGTTGTTCGGGACGGGATGCTAGGCACTGAAGCTTTCTTT.

A remark on this clonotype: A much bigger clone sits one base away, suggesting this may be a read error. The genes are TRBV7-8 and TRBJ2-7; D might be TRBD1 or TRBD2, each matching 5 bases. Per germline, CDR1 SGHVS and CDR2 FQNEAQ. The germline V and J ends were trimmed by 7 bases and 2 bases, with 15 bases remaining between them. This CDR3 contains 14 residues. The CDR3 here is CASISWDGTYEQYF. The CDR3 DNA reads TGTGCCAGCATCTCCTGGGACGGCACCTACGAGCAGTACTTC.

The chain links TRBV7-2 to TRBJ2-5; D tentatively fits TRBD1 or TRBD2 (6 bases each). Germline values: CDR1 SGHTA, CDR2 FQGNSA. Trimming left V 4 bases short and J 5 bases short, with 17 bases between. The length of the CDR3 is 15 residues. CDR3 nucleotide sequence: TGTGCCAGCAGCTCTCGGGGGCGCTCGGGGGAGACCCAGTACTTC. It translates to CASSSRGRSGETQYF.

About this clonotype: Possible read error: a much larger clone is one base away. This rearrangement joins TRBV11-1 to TRBJ1-6, with D perhaps TRBD1 (6 bases). The germline V gene has CDR1 SGHAT and CDR2 FQDESV (reference sequence). This CDR3 is 18 amino acids long. Trimming stripped 5 bases from V and 2 bases from J, with 19 bases between. CDR3 in DNA: TGTGCCAGCAGCGGCAGAGGACAGAGGCGCCCCTATAATTCACCCCTCCACTTT. It specifies CASSGRGQRRPYNSPLHF.

This clonotype was counted many times. The chain couples TRBV15 to TRBJ1-2; 8 bases match TRBD1. CDR3 size: 15 residues. V lost 0 bases to trimming and J lost 6 bases; unmatched junction nucleotides: 6. CDR1 is LNHNV, CDR2 YYDKDF, per germline (reference sequence). CDR3 residues: CATSRDEVRGHGYTF. The DNA for the CDR3 is TGTGCCACCAGCAGAGATGAAGTCAGGGGGCATGGCTACACCTTC.

This clonotype was counted once. The chain's CDR3 is CAVARAGLMSMAFF. CDR3 nucleotides: TGTGCCGTCGCACGGGCGGGACTGATGAGTATGGCTTTCTTT. The chain combines TRBV12-3 or TRBV12-4 with TRBJ1-1; a weak D match, TRBD1 (5 bases). Between the trimmed V and J ends, which lost 11 bases and 11 bases, there was a span of 27 bases. This CDR3 region has 14 residues.

This clonotype was recorded once. A read error is possible here, since a much larger clone lies one base away. The J gene is TRBJ1-1, the V gene TRBV10-3; D unclear. V was pared by 5 bases and J by 6 bases, with 16 bases between. This CDR3 has 14 amino acids. Germline CDR1 reads ENHRY; CDR2 reads SYGVKD. CDR3 region: CAISYSIVLAEAFF. CDR3 coding DNA: TGTGCCATCAGTTACTCGATTGTTTTAGCTGAAGCTTTCTTT.

The V gene is TRBV11-3, the J gene TRBJ2-5; D is uncertain. Trimming left V 1 base short and J 0 bases short, with 9 bases between. Germline CDR1 reads SGHNT; CDR2 reads YENEEA. CDR3 length: 15 amino acids. The CDR3 spells CASSLGSRDQETQYF. The CDR3 nucleotides are TGTGCCAGCAGCTTAGGGTCGAGAGACCAAGAGACCCAGTACTTC.

This clonotype occurred many times. V usage is TRBV2 and J usage is TRBJ2-7, with 11 positions matching TRBD2. Germline CDR1 and CDR2: SNHLY and FYNNEI. The V segment lost 6 bases and the J segment 0 bases; nucleotides outside the gene matches: 13. The CDR3 is 18 amino acids. This CDR3 reads CASSIGGLAAYSSYEQYF. CDR3 in DNA: TGTGCCAGCAGCATCGGGGGACTAGCGGCTTACAGCTCCTACGAGCAGTACTTC.

V gene TRBV12-3 or TRBV12-4 combines with J gene TRBJ1-2; TRBD1 is a possible D gene (6 bases). This CDR3 is 12 amino acids long. Trimming stripped 5 bases from V and 6 bases from J, with 10 bases between. The chain's CDR3 is CASSPRGHGYTF. For the CDR3, the DNA is TGTGCCAGCAGTCCCCGGGGGCATGGCTACACCTTC.

This clonotype was found a few times. The rearrangement uses TRBV20-1 and TRBJ2-7; a weak D match, TRBD1 (6 bases). The V gene lost 6 bases and the J gene lost 10 bases, with 19 bases spanning the gap. CDR3 size: 12 residues. From germline, CDR1 is DFQATT and CDR2 SNEGSKA (reference sequence). CDR3 protein: CSAGDLEGDQYF. The DNA of the CDR3 is TGCAGTGCAGGGGACCTCGAGGGGGATCAGTACTTC.

V and J are TRBV20-1 and TRBJ1-5; possibly TRBD1 for D (6 bases). Trimming took off 3 bases at V and 0 bases at J, with 12 bases between the two ends. The CDR3 sequence is 15 residues long. Germline V CDR1 and CDR2: DFQATT, SNEGSKA (reference sequence). CDR3 region: CSASFSGVSNQPQHF. The CDR3 DNA reads TGCAGTGCTAGTTTTTCAGGGGTTAGCAATCAGCCCCAGCATTTT.

The gene calls are TRBV12-3 or TRBV12-4 and TRBJ2-5, with D perhaps matching TRBD1 (5 bases). Trimming cost V 4 bases and J 4 bases, with 13 bases left between them. This CDR3 contains 14 residues. The CDR3 loop reads CASSSRGVGETQYF. The DNA for the CDR3 is TGTGCCAGCAGTTCAAGGGGTGTAGGAGAGACCCAGTACTTC.

This clonotype was picked up a small number of times. V gene TRBV20-1 combines with J gene TRBJ1-3, with D perhaps TRBD1 (6 bases). Germline V CDR1 and CDR2: DFQATT, SNEGSKA (reference sequence). Trimming removed 5 bases from V and 0 bases from J, with 11 bases in between. The CDR3 extends over 14 amino acids. The CDR3 sequence: CSAGTRSSGNTIYF. CDR3 nucleotide sequence: TGCAGTGCTGGGACACGGAGCTCTGGAAACACCATATATTTT.

This clonotype was seen more than once but under ten times. This chain uses TRBV30 with TRBJ1-1; D is unresolved. Germline V gene data show CDR1 as GTSNPN and CDR2 as SVGIG (reference sequence). This CDR3 comprises 11 residues. V gave up 4 bases and J gave up 4 bases, with 7 bases separating them. The DNA of the CDR3 is TGTGCCTGGACGGTAGGCACTGAAGCTTTCTTT. It specifies CAWTVGTEAFF.

This clonotype was observed once. This rearrangement joins TRBV10-3 to TRBJ1-1, with D possibly being TRBD1 (5 bases). Germline CDR1 reads ENHRY; CDR2 reads SYGVKD. The ends were cut back, 10 bases at V and 4 bases at J, with 25 bases in the middle. The CDR3 is 16 residues long. The CDR3 DNA is TGTGCCAGTAGTATTACAGGTATCAATTGGGGCACTGAAGCTTTCTTT. It translates to CASSITGINWGTEAFF.

This clonotype was detected only a few times. The J gene is TRBJ2-2, the V gene TRBV5-1, with D perhaps matching TRBD2 (6 bases). CDR1 is SGHRS and CDR2 is YFSETQ in the germline V gene. Trimming took off 0 bases at V and 4 bases at J, with 10 bases between the two ends. The CDR3 extends over 15 amino acids. CDR3 amino acids: CASSLDGSFTGELFF. For the CDR3, the DNA is TGCGCCAGCAGCTTGGACGGGAGTTTCACCGGGGAGCTGTTTTTT.